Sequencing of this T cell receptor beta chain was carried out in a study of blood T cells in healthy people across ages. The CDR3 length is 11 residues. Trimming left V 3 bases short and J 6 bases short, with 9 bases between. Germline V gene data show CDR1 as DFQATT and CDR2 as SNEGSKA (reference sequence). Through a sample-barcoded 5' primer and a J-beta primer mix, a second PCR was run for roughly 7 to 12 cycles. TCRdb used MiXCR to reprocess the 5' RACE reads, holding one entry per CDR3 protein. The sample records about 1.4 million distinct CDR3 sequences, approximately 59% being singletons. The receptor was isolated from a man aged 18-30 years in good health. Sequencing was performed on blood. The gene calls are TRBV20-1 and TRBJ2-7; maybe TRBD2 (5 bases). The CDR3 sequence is CSASSGSEQYF. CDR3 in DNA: TGCAGTGCTAGTTCGGGGTCCGAGCAGTACTTC.